These 24 T cell receptor beta chains share one sample of origin, sequenced in a study of cytomegalovirus exposure and HLA in healthy donors. PCR was performed using 60 Vbeta and 13 Jbeta primers. Sequencing was performed with immunoSEQ multiplex PCR; in TCRdb, only in-frame clones are kept and a portion is missing. The data hold around 300,000 clones, with roughly two thirds observed a single time. The source material was PBMCs. The source is a female donor in good health and CMV-seronegative.

There are a few counts of this clone. The V gene is TRBV28, the J gene TRBJ1-5, with 7 bases fitting TRBD1. The trim removed 5 bases at V and 4 bases at J, leaving 8 bases unmatched. Germline V lookup: CDR1 MDHEN, CDR2 SYDVKM. This CDR3 has 15 residues. CDR3 in DNA: TGTGCCAGCAGTCGACCGACAGGGATAAATCAGCCCCAGCATTTT. This codes for CASSRPTGINQPQHF.

The V and J genes are TRBV2 and TRBJ1-3; D might be TRBD1 (5 bases). Per germline, CDR1 SNHLY and CDR2 FYNNEI. CDR3 length: 15 residues. Trimming took off 6 bases at V and 7 bases at J, with 19 bases between the two ends. This CDR3 is CASSTARGSGNTIYF. Here the CDR3 DNA reads TGTGCCAGCAGCACCGCGCGGGGCTCGGGGAACACCATATATTTT.

The J gene is TRBJ2-7, the V gene TRBV15; 9 bases match TRBD1. V trimming: 5 bases; J trimming: 9 bases; junction bases outside the gene matches: 11. This CDR3 is 14 amino acids long. Germline V gene data show CDR1 as LNHNV and CDR2 as YYDKDF (reference sequence). The CDR3 DNA is TGTGCCACCAGCGCGACCGGGACAGGGCCTTTGCAGTACTTC. Its protein product is CATSATGTGPLQYF.

Remarks on this clone: An end of the junction does not agree with germline; a read error may underlie this. The chain couples TRBV7-9 to TRBJ1-1; 7 nucleotides line up with TRBD1. Looked up from germline, CDR1 is SEHNR and CDR2 is FQNEAQ (reference sequence). The CDR3 contains 17 residues. The CDR3 is CSSSYGPGQRMNTEAFF. CDR3 DNA sequence: TGTTCCAGCAGCTACGGTCCGGGACAGAGAATGAACACTGAAGCTTTCTTT.

The rearrangement links TRBV6-1 to TRBJ1-2; 9 positions match TRBD1. V was clipped by 4 bases and J by 2 bases; unmatched bases: 5. The CDR3 is 15 residues long. The V gene's germline CDR1 is MNHNS and CDR2 SASEGT. CDR3 DNA sequence: TGTGCCAGCAGTGGGGACAGGGAATGGAACTATGGCTACACCTTC. This sequence encodes CASSGDREWNYGYTF.

This sequence joins TRBV5-1 and TRBJ2-2; 14 bases are shared with TRBD2. This CDR3 is 19 amino acids long. Germline assignment: CDR1 SGHRS and CDR2 YFSETQ. The V segment lost 3 bases and the J segment 4 bases; nucleotides outside the gene matches: 11. CDR3 residues: CASSWLPGLAGVVTGELFF. CDR3 DNA sequence: TGCGCCAGCAGCTGGCTACCGGGACTAGCGGGAGTGGTCACCGGGGAGCTGTTTTTT.

This chain connects TRBV29-1 to TRBJ2-2; TRBD2 is a possible D gene (5 bases). V lost 6 bases and J lost 0, with 8 bases in between. CDR3 length: 13 residues. Germline V gene data show CDR1 as SQVTM and CDR2 as ANQGSEA. The CDR3 is CSVLGANTGELFF. DNA of the CDR3: TGCAGCGTCCTCGGGGCGAACACCGGGGAGCTGTTTTTT.

This chain links TRBV5-6 with TRBJ2-7, with D possibly matching TRBD1 (6 bases). Germline CDR1 and CDR2: SGHDT and YYEEEE. This CDR3 contains 15 residues. Trimming took off 2 bases at V and 2 bases at J, with 14 bases between the two ends. The DNA of the CDR3 is TGTGCCAGCAGCTTCAGAGGGACACACACCTACGAGCAGTACTTC. As protein: CASSFRGTHTYEQYF.

V is TRBV7-8 and J is TRBJ2-5, with 10 bases aligning to TRBD1. With the DNA end fitting TRBJ2-7 better, the J assignment may be wrong. The length of the CDR3 is 15 residues. Germline CDR1 is SGHVS and CDR2 is FQNEAQ. The CDR3 DNA reads as TGTGCCAGCAGCCCATCCGGGACAGGGGTCTACGAGCAGTACTTC. Residues: CASSPSGTGVYEQYF.

The chain recombines TRBV27 with TRBJ2-7, with 11 bases lining up with TRBD2. J was trimmed by 2 bases and V by 2 bases; bases with no gene match: 8. Germline V gene lookup returns CDR1 MNHEY and CDR2 SMNVEV (reference sequence). The CDR3 runs 17 residues. CDR3 region: CASSLSLGLADPYEQYF. DNA for the CDR3: TGTGCCAGCAGTTTAAGTCTGGGACTAGCGGATCCCTACGAGCAGTACTTC.

This clone was observed a single time. The chain couples TRBV7-8 to TRBJ1-5; D uncertain. Germline assignment: CDR1 SGHVS and CDR2 FQNEAQ. V was trimmed by 4 bases and J by 5 bases, leaving 18 bases between them. This CDR3 is 16 amino acids long. The CDR3 DNA follows: TGTGCCAGCAGCTCATCTAGGATAAGGTTGGATCAGCCCCAGCATTTT. It translates to CASSSSRIRLDQPQHF.

The rearrangement links TRBV19 to TRBJ1-3; D unresolved. Germline V gene lookup returns CDR1 LNHDA and CDR2 SQIVND (reference sequence). The V and J ends lost 3 bases and 2 bases respectively, with 8 bases between them. The CDR3 runs 14 residues. The CDR3 nucleotides are TGTGCCAGTAGTATTTCGGGGACTGGAAACACCATATATTTT. It yields the protein CASSISGTGNTIYF.

The chain is built from TRBV19 and TRBJ2-1, with 7 bases fitting TRBD2. Germline loops: CDR1 LNHDA, CDR2 SQIVND (reference sequence). V shed 6 bases and J 0 bases; nucleotides not matched to a gene: 8. This CDR3 spans 16 amino acids. The CDR3 DNA follows: TGTGCCAGTAGCGCCGAGCGGGGTTTCTCCTACAATGAGCAGTTCTTC. Translating gives CASSAERGFSYNEQFF.

This clone turned up a few times. The chain joins TRBV28 to TRBJ2-5, with TRBD2 identical over 11 bases. The CDR3 contains 16 residues. CDR1 is MDHEN, CDR2 SYDVKM, per germline. After removal of 5 bases from V and 7 bases from J, the junction contained 12 bases not matched to a gene. The CDR3 spells CASSQSISGRAGTQYF. The CDR3 DNA follows: TGTGCCAGCAGTCAATCCATTAGCGGGAGGGCCGGGACCCAGTACTTC. The variable domain in full, completed from reference TRBV28 and TRBJ2-5, reads DVKVTQSSRYLVKRTGEKVFLECVQDMDHENMFWYRQDPGLGLRLIYFSYDVKMKEKGDIPEGYSVSREKKERFSLILESASTNQTSMYLCASSQSISGRAGTQYFGPGTRLLVL.

The V gene is TRBV29-1, the J gene TRBJ2-3, with D possibly matching TRBD2 (6 bases). The germline V gene encodes CDR1 SQVTM and CDR2 ANQGSEA. V lost 7 bases and J 10 bases, leaving 9 bases between the germline ends. The CDR3 spans 9 residues. The CDR3 spells CSGGEPQYF. The CDR3, as DNA: TGCAGCGGCGGGGAACCGCAGTATTTT.

V usage is TRBV5-1 and J usage is TRBJ2-1, with 8 bases aligning to TRBD2. CDR1 is SGHRS and CDR2 is YFSETQ in the germline V gene. V gave up 0 bases and J gave up 3 bases; unmatched junction bases: 2. The CDR3 has 15 residues. The CDR3 DNA reads as TGCGCCAGCAGCTTGGGCGGGAGGCTCTACAATGAGCAGTTCTTC. It codes for CASSLGGRLYNEQFF.

This chain joins TRBV6-5 and TRBJ1-1, with a weak D call TRBD1 (5 bases). The length of the CDR3 is 13 residues. The germline V gene has CDR1 MNHEY and CDR2 SVGAGI. V lost 4 bases and J lost 0, with 6 bases in between. CDR3 sequence (DNA): TGTGCCAGCAGTTCGACAGTGAACACTGAAGCTTTCTTT. Translation gives CASSSTVNTEAFF.

This clone was counted only a few times. The CDR3: CASQSGRSGNEQFF. CDR3 bases: TGTGCCAGCCAAAGCGGGAGGTCAGGGAATGAGCAGTTCTTC. This chain links TRBV6-5 with TRBJ2-1; TRBD2 matches 9 bases. CDR1 MNHEY and CDR2 SVGAGI come from the germline V gene. The CDR3 contains 14 residues. After removal of 8 bases from V and 7 bases from J, the junction contained 9 bases not matched to a gene.

This clone was seen a handful of times. The chain links TRBV5-1 to TRBJ2-7; D unclear. The CDR3 loop spans 13 amino acids. Germline CDR1 SGHRS, CDR2 YFSETQ. V lost 1 base, J lost 2 bases, and 7 bases lay in between. For the CDR3, the DNA is TGCGCCAGCAGCTTGCGCGGAACCTACGAGCAGTACTTC. It codes for CASSLRGTYEQYF.

This clone has a handful of counts. The V and J genes are TRBV5-1 and TRBJ2-7, with TRBD1 as a possible D gene (7 bases). V was trimmed by 0 bases and J by 3 bases, leaving 10 bases between them. The CDR3 contains 14 residues. Germline CDR1 reads SGHRS; CDR2 reads YFSETQ. As DNA, the CDR3 is TGCGCCAGCAGCTTGGGACAGGGACTCTACGAGCAGTACTTC. Amino acid sequence: CASSLGQGLYEQYF. The variable domain in full, with the rest retrieved from reference TRBV5-1 and TRBJ2-7, is KAGVTQTPRYLIKTRGQQVTLSCSPISGHRSVSWYQQTPGQGLQFLFEYFSETQRNKGNFPGRFSGRQFSNSRSEMNVSTLELGDSALYLCASSLGQGLYEQYFGPGTRLTVT.

The CDR3 DNA reads as TGTGCCAGCAGAGAGGGGTTTTTT. Its translation is CASREGFF. V gene TRBV6-5 combines with J gene TRBJ2-2; D may be TRBD2 (5 bases). Germline values: CDR1 MNHEY, CDR2 SVGAGI. Trimming took 6 bases from V and 16 from J, leaving 6 bases between them. CDR3 size: 8 residues.

The chain couples TRBV27 to TRBJ2-5; D gene ambiguous. Germline CDR1 and CDR2: MNHEY and SMNVEV (reference sequence). The CDR3 loop spans 14 amino acids. Trimming took off 4 bases at V and 0 bases at J, with 9 bases between the two ends. In nucleotides, the CDR3 is TGTGCCAGCAGTTGGAGCCGGCACCAAGAGACCCAGTACTTC. This translates into CASSWSRHQETQYF.

V and J are TRBV15 and TRBJ1-1; weak D call: TRBD1 (5 bases). The germline CDR1 and CDR2 sequences are LNHNV and YYDKDF (reference sequence). This CDR3 has 13 amino acids. Trimming removed 5 bases from V and 0 bases from J, with 7 bases in between. CDR3 amino acids: CATSGALNTEAFF. CDR3 nucleotide sequence: TGTGCCACCAGCGGGGCTTTGAACACTGAAGCTTTCTTT.

This chain connects TRBV27 to TRBJ2-1, with a possible D match to TRBD2 (5 bases). The CDR3 extends over 13 amino acids. Germline CDR1 and CDR2: MNHEY and SMNVEV (reference sequence). V was clipped by 6 bases and J by 8 bases, with 14 bases between them. CDR3 in DNA: TGTGCCAGCAGGCACGAGGGTAGGGATGAGCAGTTCTTC. Translation gives CASRHEGRDEQFF.